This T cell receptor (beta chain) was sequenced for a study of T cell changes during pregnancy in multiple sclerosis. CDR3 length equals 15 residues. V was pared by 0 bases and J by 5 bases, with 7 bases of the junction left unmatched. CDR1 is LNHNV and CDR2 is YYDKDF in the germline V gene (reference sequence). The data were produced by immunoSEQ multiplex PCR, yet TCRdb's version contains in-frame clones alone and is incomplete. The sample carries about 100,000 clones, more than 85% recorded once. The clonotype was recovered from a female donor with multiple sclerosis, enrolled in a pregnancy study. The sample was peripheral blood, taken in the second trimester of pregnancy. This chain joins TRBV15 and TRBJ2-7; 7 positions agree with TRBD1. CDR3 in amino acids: CATSRERTGNHEQYF. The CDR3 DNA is TGTGCCACCAGCAGAGAAAGGACAGGAAACCACGAGCAGTACTTC.